This T cell receptor beta chain is drawn from a study of cytotoxic CD8 clonotypes in ibrutinib-treated CLL. Germline lookup yields CDR1 DFQATT and CDR2 SNEGSKA (reference sequence). CDR3 size: 11 residues. The germline V and J ends were trimmed by 4 bases and 0 bases, with 3 bases remaining between them. Profiled with immunoSEQ multiplex PCR; TCRdb holds only in-frame clones, not every one. The sample yields about 140,000 clones, 70% to 85% seen once. The chain employs TRBV20-1 and TRBJ2-5; D unresolved. Material: PBMCs, obtained after 12 months of ibrutinib treatment. The sequence came from a human donor with chronic lymphocytic leukemia. The CDR3 spells CSATNQETQYF. DNA for the CDR3: TGCAGTGCTACTAACCAAGAGACCCAGTACTTC.